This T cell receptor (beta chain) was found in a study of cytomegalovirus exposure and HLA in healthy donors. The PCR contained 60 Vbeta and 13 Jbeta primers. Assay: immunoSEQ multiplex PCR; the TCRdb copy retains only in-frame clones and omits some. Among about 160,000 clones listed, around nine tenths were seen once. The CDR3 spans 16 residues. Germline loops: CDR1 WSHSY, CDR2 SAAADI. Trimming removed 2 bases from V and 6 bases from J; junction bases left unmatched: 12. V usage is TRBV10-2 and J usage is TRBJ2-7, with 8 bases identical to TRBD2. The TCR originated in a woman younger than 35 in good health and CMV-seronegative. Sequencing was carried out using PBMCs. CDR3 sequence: CASSEMSGRVGVEQYF. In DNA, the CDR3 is TGCGCCAGCAGTGAGATGAGCGGGAGAGTGGGGGTCGAGCAGTACTTC.